The 21 T cell receptor beta chains in this list originate from one sample, sequenced in a study of blood T cell repertoires in COVID-19. Produced via immunoSEQ multiplex PCR; TCRdb's table is partial and in-frame only. The data hold some 150,000 clones, with roughly 81% observed a single time. Sequenced sample: peripheral blood. Source of these receptors: a woman in her 50s with active or convalescent COVID-19.

The chain employs TRBV28 and TRBJ1-3, with D perhaps TRBD1 (5 bases). This CDR3 region has 13 residues. Germline V gene lookup returns CDR1 MDHEN and CDR2 SYDVKM. The V end lost 7 bases, the J end lost 1 base, and 8 bases lay between the germline ends. The CDR3 reads CASTQGSGNTIYF. The CDR3 DNA reads TGTGCCAGCACCCAGGGATCTGGAAACACCATATATTTT. Full variable domain (rest looked up from reference TRBV28 and TRBJ1-3): DVKVTQSSRYLVKRTGEKVFLECVQDMDHENMFWYRQDPGLGLRLIYFSYDVKMKEKGDIPEGYSVSREKKERFSLILESASTNQTSMYLCASTQGSGNTIYFGEGSWLTVV.

The chain employs TRBV4-2 and TRBJ2-1, with 11 bases matching TRBD2. The CDR3 totals 16 residues. Germline CDR1 reads LGHNA; CDR2 reads YNFKEQ. After removal of 5 bases from V and 6 bases from J, the junction contained 9 bases not matched to a gene. The CDR3 reads CASSAPLAGDPNEQFF. The CDR3 DNA is TGTGCCAGCAGCGCCCCACTAGCGGGAGATCCCAATGAGCAGTTCTTC.

The V gene is TRBV7-2, the J gene TRBJ1-3, with TRBD1 as a possible D gene (5 bases). The ends were cut back, 4 bases at V and 7 bases at J, with 20 bases in the middle. The CDR3 extends over 16 amino acids. Germline values: CDR1 SGHTA, CDR2 FQGNSA. CDR3 nucleotides: TGTGCCAGCAGCTCCAATAGAGTCCAGGGCGCCAACACCATATATTTT. Its protein is CASSSNRVQGANTIYF.

The chain joins TRBV19 to TRBJ1-6; D unresolved. The CDR3 length is 14 residues. V lost 4 bases to trimming and J lost 8 bases, with 12 bases between them. CDR1 is LNHDA, CDR2 SQIVND, per germline (reference sequence). CDR3 coding DNA: TGTGCCAGTAGTACCCTCGACGGGTATTCACCCCTCCACTTT. As protein: CASSTLDGYSPLHF.

The V gene is TRBV9, the J gene TRBJ1-6, with 10 bases that match TRBD1. The trim removed 3 bases at V and 10 bases at J, leaving 4 bases unmatched. CDR3 length: 14 amino acids. The germline V gene encodes CDR1 SGDLS and CDR2 YYNGEE. The CDR3 nucleotides are TGTGCCAGCAGCGCGGGACAGGGGAGGTCACCCCTCCACTTT. Amino acids: CASSAGQGRSPLHF.

Only a few counts were recorded for this clone. DNA for the CDR3: TGTGCCAGCAGCTTGTACGGGAGCAATCAGCCCCAGCATTTT. Translation gives CASSLYGSNQPQHF. The chain couples TRBV5-4 to TRBJ1-5; no reliable D call. The V gene's germline CDR1 is SGHNT and CDR2 YYREEE (reference sequence). Between the trimmed V and J ends, which lost 1 base and 1 base, there was a span of 6 bases. CDR3 length: 14 residues. Based on the CDR3 plus reference TRBV5-4 and TRBJ1-5, the full variable domain is ETGVTQSPTHLIKTRGQQVTLRCSSQSGHNTVSWYQQALGQGPQFIFQYYREEENGRGNFPPRFSGLQFPNYSSELNVNALELDDSALYLCASSLYGSNQPQHFGDGTRLSIL.

The chain is built from TRBV7-2 and TRBJ2-2, with D hard to call. Germline V CDR1 and CDR2: SGHTA, FQGNSA. V was cut by 1 base and J by 1 base, with 7 bases left in between. CDR3 size: 15 residues. CDR3 DNA sequence: TGTGCCAGCAGCTTAGTGGCACGGAACACCGGGGAGCTGTTTTTT. Amino acids: CASSLVARNTGELFF.

The genes are TRBV28 and TRBJ1-2, with 7 nucleotides matching TRBD1. Germline CDR1 MDHEN, CDR2 SYDVKM. The CDR3 sequence is 13 residues long. Trimming removed 4 bases from V and 8 bases from J; junction bases left unmatched: 7. The CDR3 coding sequence is TGTGCCAGCAGTTCTCAAAACAGGGGCGGCTACACCTTC. It translates to CASSSQNRGGYTF.

The genes are TRBV19 and TRBJ1-1; TRBD1 is a possible D gene (6 bases). Germline lookup yields CDR1 LNHDA and CDR2 SQIVND (reference sequence). There are 13 residues in the CDR3. Trimming left V 2 bases short and J 8 bases short, with 12 bases between. DNA for the CDR3: TGTGCCAGTAGTATACCCCAGGGGCGGGAAGCTTTCTTT. Translating it yields CASSIPQGREAFF.

V and J are TRBV14 and TRBJ1-6; D is ambiguous. CDR3 size: 15 residues. The V and J ends lost 1 base and 3 bases respectively, with 7 bases between them. Germline values: CDR1 SGHDN, CDR2 FVKESK. CDR3 region: CASSQALSYNSPLHF. CDR3 in DNA: TGTGCCAGCAGCCAAGCACTGAGCTATAATTCACCCCTCCACTTT.

The chain combines TRBV28 with TRBJ2-7; TRBD1 matches at 7 bases. Trimming at V came to 6 bases and at J to 3 bases, leaving 11 bases not matched to a gene. In germline, CDR1 is MDHEN, CDR2 SYDVKM. There are 15 residues in the CDR3. The chain's CDR3 is CASSSIDRDFYEQYF. CDR3 nucleotides: TGTGCCAGCAGCAGTATCGACAGGGATTTCTACGAGCAGTACTTC.

Here the CDR3 reads CASSPGLLDQPQHF. As DNA, the CDR3 is TGTGCCAGCAGTCCAGGTCTGCTCGATCAGCCCCAGCATTTT. The chain employs TRBV28 and TRBJ1-5, with D unresolved. The CDR3 loop spans 14 amino acids. Germline CDR1 MDHEN, CDR2 SYDVKM. Trimming pared 5 bases from V and 5 bases from J, leaving 13 bases between.

The V and J genes are TRBV18 and TRBJ2-7, with a tentative D call TRBD1 (6 bases). Germline CDR1 reads KGHSH; CDR2 reads LQKENI. This CDR3 has 14 amino acids. Trimming removed 4 bases at V and 3 bases at J, with 13 bases between. The CDR3 sequence: CASSLLGQSYEQYF. As DNA, the CDR3 is TGTGCCAGCTCACTTTTGGGACAAAGCTACGAGCAGTACTTC.

The rearrangement uses TRBV6-2 or TRBV6-3 and TRBJ2-7, with 10 bases matching TRBD2. Germline loops: CDR1 MNHEY, CDR2 SVGEGT. The CDR3 is made up of 19 amino acids. V shed 2 bases, J shed 3 bases, and the junction held 16 bases outside the gene matches. CDR3 amino acids: CASSYRYRAGGPSSYEQYF. The CDR3, as DNA: TGTGCCAGCAGTTACCGGTATCGAGCGGGGGGGCCTTCGAGCTACGAGCAGTACTTC.

The chain carries TRBV9 and TRBJ2-1; possible D gene TRBD2, 7 bases. V gave up 2 bases and J gave up 8 bases, with 14 bases separating them. Germline-derived CDR1 and CDR2 are SGDLS and YYNGEE. This CDR3 is built from 14 residues. CDR3 loop: CASSVLGGLDEQFF. The CDR3 nucleotides are TGTGCCAGCAGCGTTCTCGGGGGGCTGGATGAGCAGTTCTTC.

This chain uses TRBV6-5 with TRBJ1-2, with no clear D. The CDR3 has 12 residues. V lost 6 bases and J lost 5, with 10 bases in between. The V gene's germline CDR1 is MNHEY and CDR2 SVGAGI. The CDR3 sequence: CASSFQTYGYTF. CDR3 DNA: TGTGCCAGCAGCTTCCAGACATATGGCTACACCTTC.

This chain uses TRBV5-1 with TRBJ2-3; D not certain. CDR3 length: 14 residues. In germline, CDR1 is SGHRS, CDR2 YFSETQ. V gave up 7 bases and J gave up 0 bases, with 12 bases separating them. CDR3 region: CASRYTQSTDTQYF. CDR3 in DNA: TGCGCCAGCCGATACACCCAAAGCACAGATACGCAGTATTTT. Variable domain in full (rest from reference TRBV5-1 and TRBJ2-3): KAGVTQTPRYLIKTRGQQVTLSCSPISGHRSVSWYQQTPGQGLQFLFEYFSETQRNKGNFPGRFSGRQFSNSRSEMNVSTLELGDSALYLCASRYTQSTDTQYFGPGTRLTVL.

The rearrangement links TRBV9 to TRBJ1-2, with a tentative D call TRBD1 (5 bases). Germline values: CDR1 SGDLS, CDR2 YYNGEE. This CDR3 contains 16 residues. V was trimmed by 3 bases and J by 5 bases, leaving 20 bases between them. The CDR3 DNA reads as TGTGCCAGCAGCGGTGCGGCGGGGTCCCGGGGGTATGGCTACACCTTC. It is translated as CASSGAAGSRGYGYTF.

The genes are TRBV5-6 and TRBJ2-5; D is perhaps TRBD2 (5 bases). V was pared by 4 bases and J by 1 base, with 14 bases between. In germline, CDR1 is SGHDT, CDR2 YYEEEE. The CDR3 loop spans 15 amino acids. In DNA, the CDR3 is TGTGCCAGCAGCCCCATGTACGGGGTCCAAGAGACCCAGTACTTC. It yields the protein CASSPMYGVQETQYF. Full variable domain (outside the CDR3, taken from reference TRBV5-6 and TRBJ2-5): DAGVTQSPTHLIKTRGQQVTLRCSPKSGHDTVSWYQQALGQGPQFIFQYYEEEERQRGNFPDRFSGHQFPNYSSELNVNALLLGDSALYLCASSPMYGVQETQYFGPGTRLLVL.

This clone has a single count. The J gene is TRBJ1-3, the V gene TRBV30; TRBD1 might be the D (5 bases). Germline V gene data show CDR1 as GTSNPN and CDR2 as SVGIG (reference sequence). V was clipped by 2 bases and J by 0 bases, with 5 bases between them. The CDR3 length is 13 residues. In DNA form, the CDR3 reads TGTGCCTGGAGTCAGGGCTCTGGAAACACCATATATTTT. Its translation is CAWSQGSGNTIYF.

The V and J genes are TRBV6-1 and TRBJ1-1; a weak D match, TRBD1 (6 bases). Trimming removed 1 base at V and 1 base at J, with 10 bases between. CDR1 MNHNS and CDR2 SASEGT come from the germline V gene. The CDR3 consists of 15 residues. The chain's CDR3 is CASSEEGGWNTEAFF. CDR3 sequence (DNA): TGTGCCAGCAGTGAAGAGGGGGGGTGGAACACTGAAGCTTTCTTT.